The 32 T cell receptor beta chains listed next were all sequenced from one sample in a study of blood T cell repertoires in COVID-19. The protocol was immunoSEQ multiplex PCR, while the TCRdb copy is restricted to in-frame clones and leaves out a portion. The sample gives about 240,000 clones, about 83% of which show up once; more than 5.5% is in the top ten. Sequencing was done on a sample of peripheral blood. The origin of the receptors is a human donor in a cohort sampled during active COVID-19.

A remark on this clone: Within the sample, other DNA sequences also encode this same CDR3. This chain connects TRBV2 to TRBJ2-7, with 7 positions matching TRBD1. The germline gives CDR1 SNHLY, CDR2 FYNNEI. The CDR3 runs to 14 residues. Trimming took 6 bases from V and 3 from J; bases not matched to a gene: 8. The CDR3 loop is CASRNRDSSYEQYF. DNA of the CDR3: TGTGCCAGCAGAAATAGGGACAGTAGCTACGAGCAGTACTTC.

The V call is TRBV4-1, the J call TRBJ2-5; 10 nucleotides agree with TRBD2. The trim removed 0 bases at V and 4 bases at J, leaving 8 bases unmatched. Germline V gene data show CDR1 as MGHRA and CDR2 as YSYEKL. This CDR3 spans 17 amino acids. CDR3 loop: CASSQEGAGGLGETQYF. The CDR3 bases are TGCGCCAGCAGCCAAGAAGGAGCGGGGGGGCTGGGAGAGACCCAGTACTTC.

This clone has only one observation. The rearrangement links TRBV7-3 to TRBJ2-1; 7 bases fit TRBD2. CDR3 length equals 14 residues. The V segment lost 4 bases and the J segment 8 bases; nucleotides outside the gene matches: 8. Looked up from germline, CDR1 is SGHTA and CDR2 is FQGTGA. This CDR3 is CASSSGLTSDEQFF. Here the CDR3 DNA reads TGTGCCAGCAGCTCGGGACTAACTTCCGATGAGCAGTTCTTC. Based on the CDR3 plus reference TRBV7-3 and TRBJ2-1, the full variable domain is GAGVSQTPSNKVTEKGKYVELRCDPISGHTALYWYRQSLGQGPEFLIYFQGTGAADDSGLPNDRFFAVRPEGSVSTLKIQRTERGDSAVYLCASSSGLTSDEQFFGPGTRLTVL.

The chain couples TRBV5-4 to TRBJ1-2; tentative D call: TRBD1 (5 bases). V was clipped by 9 bases and J by 3 bases, with 12 bases between them. Germline CDR1 reads SGHNT; CDR2 reads YYREEE (reference sequence). This CDR3 region has 12 residues. CDR3 protein: CATYKGHYGYTF. DNA of the CDR3: TGTGCCACCTATAAGGGGCACTATGGCTACACCTTC.

The chain recombines TRBV19 with TRBJ2-3; 10 bases are a match to TRBD2. The germline V gene has CDR1 LNHDA and CDR2 SQIVND (reference sequence). V lost 3 bases, J lost 5 bases, and 11 bases stayed unmatched. The CDR3 runs 17 residues. The CDR3 DNA follows: TGTGCCAGTAGTATGGCCCGCGGGCTAGCGGGGGAAGATACGCAGTATTTT. As protein: CASSMARGLAGEDTQYF.

J is TRBJ2-5 and V is TRBV3-1 (or the pseudogene TRBV3-2), with a possible D match to TRBD2 (5 bases). In germline, CDR1 is LGHDT, CDR2 YNNKEL (reference sequence). There are 15 residues in the CDR3. The V end was cut by 2 bases, the J end by 3 bases, with 13 bases between. The CDR3 sequence: CASSQFSPGKETQYF. The DNA for the CDR3 is TGTGCCAGCAGCCAATTCAGCCCGGGGAAAGAGACCCAGTACTTC.

This chain joins TRBV5-1 and TRBJ2-3; 14 bases agree with TRBD2. The V gene end was trimmed by 4 bases and the J gene end by 3 bases; junction bases not matched to a gene: 16. The CDR3 runs 20 residues. Germline V gene data show CDR1 as SGHRS and CDR2 as YFSETQ. CDR3 region: CASSPVRPGTSGSLTDTQYF. The CDR3 DNA reads TGCGCCAGCAGCCCTGTGAGACCCGGGACTAGCGGGAGTCTTACAGATACGCAGTATTTT.

This chain joins TRBV4-1 and TRBJ2-2; 7 nucleotides agree with TRBD2. This CDR3 is built from 17 residues. Per the germline V gene, CDR1 is MGHRA and CDR2 is YSYEKL. Trimming at V came to 2 bases and at J to 5 bases, leaving 11 bases not matched to a gene. CDR3 sequence reads: CASSQSQRGQPTGELFF. As DNA, the CDR3 is TGCGCCAGCAGCCAAAGTCAGCGGGGTCAACCTACCGGGGAGCTGTTTTTT.

V and J are TRBV19 and TRBJ2-3, with D perhaps matching TRBD2 (5 bases). The CDR3 has 16 amino acids. Per germline, CDR1 LNHDA and CDR2 SQIVND (reference sequence). V was trimmed by 5 bases and J by 1 base, leaving 16 bases between them. In nucleotides, the CDR3 is TGTGCCAGTAGTCCACGTCGGGGTAGCGGCACAGATACGCAGTATTTT. This sequence encodes CASSPRRGSGTDTQYF.

This clone was detected only a few times. The chain links TRBV2 to TRBJ1-4; maybe TRBD1 (5 bases). The CDR3 has 14 amino acids. Trimming shortened V by 6 bases and J by 5 bases, and 13 bases separated the two germline ends. Germline V CDR1 and CDR2: SNHLY, FYNNEI. The CDR3 DNA is TGTGCCAGCAGATTGGACATTTTGAATGAAAAACTGTTTTTT. Translated: CASRLDILNEKLFF.

This chain links TRBV12-3 or TRBV12-4 with TRBJ1-1; the D is unclear. Trimming shortened V by 6 bases and J by 10 bases, and 18 bases separated the two germline ends. The CDR3 consists of 13 residues. CDR3 sequence: CASSPSHLYGAFF. The CDR3 DNA reads as TGTGCCAGCAGCCCCTCCCACCTATACGGAGCTTTCTTT.

The CDR3 nucleotides read TGTGCCAGCAGGCAGACGGGTGGAAACACCATATATTTT. This translates into CASRQTGGNTIYF. The chain carries TRBV5-6 and TRBJ1-3; D is unresolved. This CDR3 region has 13 residues. Per the germline V gene, CDR1 is SGHDT and CDR2 is YYEEEE. The V end was cut by 5 bases, the J end by 3 bases, with 9 bases between.

J is TRBJ1-6 and V is TRBV6-5; 8 bases agree with TRBD1. Germline CDR1 and CDR2: MNHEY and SVGAGI. The CDR3 length is 13 residues. V lost 6 bases, J lost 10 bases, and 5 bases stayed unmatched. Here the CDR3 DNA reads TGTGCCAGCAGGGACAGGGTAGGGTCACCCCTCCACTTT. Its protein is CASRDRVGSPLHF.

The chain combines TRBV5-4 with TRBJ2-4; TRBD1 might be the D (8 bases). V was pared by 3 bases and J by 3 bases, with 19 bases between. The CDR3 totals 17 residues. From germline, CDR1 is SGHNT and CDR2 YYREEE (reference sequence). CDR3 loop: CASSSLDRERGKNIQYF. CDR3 DNA sequence: TGTGCCAGCAGCTCCCTGGACAGGGAGCGGGGCAAAAACATTCAGTACTTC.

The chain combines TRBV15 with TRBJ1-2, with 7 bases aligning to TRBD1. CDR3 length: 15 residues. V lost 0 bases and J lost 6; bases outside the gene matches: 7. Per germline, CDR1 LNHNV and CDR2 YYDKDF (reference sequence). Written as DNA, the CDR3 is TGTGCCACCAGCAGAGAACAGGGGTTTTTCCATGGCTACACCTTC. It is translated as CATSREQGFFHGYTF.

The chain has TRBV19 and TRBJ2-7; TRBD1 matches at 7 bases. The V gene's germline CDR1 is LNHDA and CDR2 SQIVND (reference sequence). The V and J ends lost 7 bases and 0 bases, in that order; junction bases with no gene match: 6. This CDR3 region has 14 residues. CDR3 in amino acids: CASNRQGSSYEQYF. The CDR3 DNA sequence: TGTGCCAGTAATAGACAGGGAAGCTCCTACGAGCAGTACTTC.

This clone appeared a single time. CDR3 DNA: TGTGCCAGCAGTCTCCACGGGGGGCGGGAGCTCTACGAGCAGTACTTC. Translated, it gives CASSLHGGRELYEQYF. V gene TRBV28 combines with J gene TRBJ2-7; perhaps TRBD2 as D (7 bases). The length of the CDR3 is 16 residues. Trimming left V 5 bases short and J 3 bases short, with 20 bases between. Germline V gene sequence: CDR1 MDHEN, CDR2 SYDVKM.

This chain uses TRBV27 with TRBJ2-5, with 13 bases that match TRBD2. The germline gives CDR1 MNHEY, CDR2 SMNVEV (reference sequence). The CDR3 runs to 18 residues. The ends lost 5 bases at V and 2 bases at J; junction bases unmatched: 11. The CDR3 is CASSPTSGRARGQETQYF. In DNA, the CDR3 is TGTGCCAGCAGTCCCACTAGCGGGAGGGCCAGAGGACAAGAGACCCAGTACTTC.

This chain connects TRBV7-9 to TRBJ1-4, with 8 bases lining up with TRBD1. The CDR3 length is 16 residues. In germline, CDR1 is SEHNR, CDR2 FQNEAQ (reference sequence). With V trimmed by 1 base and J by 6 bases, 7 bases remained unmatched. Written as DNA, the CDR3 is TGTGCCAGCAGCTTAGGAAAGGGACAGGCGGATGAAAAACTGTTTTTT. Its protein is CASSLGKGQADEKLFF.

This chain links TRBV27 with TRBJ2-1; maybe TRBD2 (7 bases). V lost 2 bases, J lost 3 bases, and 11 bases lay in between. The germline V gene encodes CDR1 MNHEY and CDR2 SMNVEV (reference sequence). The CDR3 has 15 amino acids. Written as DNA, the CDR3 is TGTGCCAGCAGTTTAATCGGGGGGCGCTACAATGAGCAGTTCTTC. It yields the protein CASSLIGGRYNEQFF.

This chain connects TRBV29-1 to TRBJ2-7, with D maybe TRBD2 (5 bases). The CDR3 runs to 14 residues. The V gene's germline CDR1 is SQVTM and CDR2 ANQGSEA. V shed 4 bases and J shed 4 bases, with 17 bases lying between them. The CDR3 loop reads CSVAGVVSTYEQYF. The CDR3 bases are TGCAGCGTTGCCGGGGTGGTCAGCACTTACGAGCAGTACTTC.

V gene TRBV3-1 (or the pseudogene TRBV3-2) combines with J gene TRBJ2-7, with 7 bases lining up with TRBD1. V was pared by 1 base and J by 3 bases, with 9 bases of the junction left unmatched. CDR3 length equals 16 residues. CDR1 LGHDT and CDR2 YNNKEL come from the germline V gene (reference sequence). CDR3 in DNA: TGTGCCAGCAGCCAAGCGGCTACAGGGGAGAGCTACGAGCAGTACTTC. As protein: CASSQAATGESYEQYF.

The rearrangement links TRBV5-4 to TRBJ1-2, with D maybe TRBD1 (5 bases). Germline assignment: CDR1 SGHNT and CDR2 YYREEE (reference sequence). The CDR3 has 14 residues. Between the trimmed V and J ends, which lost 2 bases and 2 bases, there was a span of 10 bases. CDR3 DNA sequence: TGTGCCAGCAGCTTAAACGCAGGGAACTATGGCTACACCTTC. Amino acids: CASSLNAGNYGYTF.

The rearrangement uses TRBV6-5 and TRBJ1-1; the D is unclear. In germline, CDR1 is MNHEY, CDR2 SVGAGI. The CDR3 runs 15 residues. With 0 bases removed from V and 0 bases from J, the gap between germline ends came to 8 bases. The CDR3 protein is CASSYSRTMNTEAFF. CDR3 bases: TGTGCCAGCAGTTACTCACGAACTATGAACACTGAAGCTTTCTTT.

V and J are TRBV2 and TRBJ2-5; 10 bases are a match to TRBD1. Germline V gene sequence: CDR1 SNHLY, CDR2 FYNNEI. With 3 bases clipped from V and 5 bases from J, the junction kept 3 bases outside the gene matches. This CDR3 is 14 amino acids long. CDR3: CASSDLGQGETQYF. In nucleotides, the CDR3 is TGTGCCAGCAGTGACTTGGGACAGGGGGAGACCCAGTACTTC.

This chain joins TRBV24-1 and TRBJ2-4, with 11 bases lining up with TRBD1. V shed 2 bases, J shed 4 bases, and the junction held 6 bases outside the gene matches. Germline CDR1 and CDR2: KGHDR and SFDVKD. This CDR3 region has 17 residues. The CDR3 spells CATSDSGQGVGKNIQYF. The CDR3 bases are TGTGCCACCAGTGATTCGGGACAGGGGGTCGGAAAAAACATTCAGTACTTC.

This clone was observed a handful of times. The rearrangement links TRBV5-8 to TRBJ1-1; D is perhaps TRBD1 (6 bases). This CDR3 has 15 amino acids. The V end was cut by 5 bases, the J end by 7 bases, with 21 bases between. The V gene's germline CDR1 is SGHTS and CDR2 YDEGEE. The CDR3 reads CASSPTLGGASEAFF. The CDR3 DNA reads TGTGCCAGCAGTCCTACCCTGGGGGGGGCAAGTGAAGCTTTCTTT. Using reference TRBV5-8 and TRBJ1-1 for the parts outside the CDR3, the full variable domain is EAGVTQSPTHLIKTRGQQATLRCSPISGHTSVYWYQQALGLGLQFLLWYDEGEERNRGNFPPRFSGRQFPNYSSELNVNALELEDSALYLCASSPTLGGASEAFFGQGTRLTVV.

The V and J genes are TRBV5-1 and TRBJ2-1; 7 nucleotides align to TRBD2. Germline loops: CDR1 SGHRS, CDR2 YFSETQ. The CDR3 length is 16 residues. V was clipped by 1 base and J by 4 bases; unmatched bases: 8. CDR3 in amino acids: CASSLNIRGGYNEQFF. The CDR3 DNA reads as TGCGCCAGCAGCTTGAATATTCGCGGGGGATACAATGAGCAGTTCTTC.

In regard to this clone: Other nucleotide sequences from this sample produce the same CDR3. This chain joins TRBV9 and TRBJ1-2; 10 bases map to TRBD1. After removal of 2 bases from V and 3 bases from J, the junction contained 1 base not matched to a gene. The CDR3 loop spans 14 amino acids. The germline V gene has CDR1 SGDLS and CDR2 YYNGEE. In DNA form, the CDR3 reads TGTGCCAGCAGCGTCGGACAGGGGGACTATGGCTACACCTTC. This sequence encodes CASSVGQGDYGYTF.

The rearrangement uses TRBV29-1 and TRBJ2-3; 7 nucleotides match TRBD2. Germline CDR1 is SQVTM and CDR2 is ANQGSEA. The CDR3 is 13 amino acids. V gave up 2 bases and J gave up 4 bases; unmatched junction bases: 3. The CDR3 reads CSVETGGPDTQYF. CDR3 nucleotides: TGCAGCGTTGAAACGGGAGGCCCAGATACGCAGTATTTT.

This chain connects TRBV5-4 to TRBJ1-3, with D unclear. Germline loops: CDR1 SGHNT, CDR2 YYREEE (reference sequence). CDR3 length equals 15 residues. V shed 1 base and J shed 0 bases, with 8 bases lying between them. The CDR3: CASSLSVSSGNTIYF. The DNA for the CDR3 is TGTGCCAGCAGCTTGTCCGTTAGCTCTGGAAACACCATATATTTT.

The chain uses TRBV19 and TRBJ2-5; 10 bases agree with TRBD2. J was trimmed by 9 bases and V by 3 bases; bases with no gene match: 13. CDR3 length equals 16 residues. Germline loops: CDR1 LNHDA, CDR2 SQIVND (reference sequence). This chain's CDR3 is CASSILERGGRVAQYF. The CDR3 nucleotides are TGTGCCAGTAGTATCCTCGAGCGGGGGGGCCGGGTGGCCCAGTACTTC.